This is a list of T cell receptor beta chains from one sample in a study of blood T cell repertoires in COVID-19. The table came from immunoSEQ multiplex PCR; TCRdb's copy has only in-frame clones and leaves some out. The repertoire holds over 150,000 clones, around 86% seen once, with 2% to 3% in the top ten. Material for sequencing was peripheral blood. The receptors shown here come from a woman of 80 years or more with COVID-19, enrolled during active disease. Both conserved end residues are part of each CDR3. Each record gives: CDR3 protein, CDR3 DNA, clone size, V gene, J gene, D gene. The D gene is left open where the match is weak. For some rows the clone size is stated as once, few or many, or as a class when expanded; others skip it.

cdr3_aa: CASRPRPGQGTDQPQHF
cdr3_nt: TGTGCCAGCAGGCCTAGACCGGGACAGGGAACGGATCAGCCCCAGCATTTT
clone_size: once
v_call: TRBV28
j_call: TRBJ1-5
d_call: TRBD1

cdr3_aa: CASSLQGQSTDTQYF
cdr3_nt: TGTGCCAGCAGTTTGCAGGGGCAAAGTACAGATACGCAGTATTTT
clone_size: .
v_call: TRBV2
j_call: TRBJ2-3
d_call: .

cdr3_aa: CASSSRVYPSYEQYF
cdr3_nt: TGTGCCAGCAGCTCCAGGGTCTACCCCTCCTACGAGCAGTACTTC
clone_size: .
v_call: TRBV5-5
j_call: TRBJ2-7
d_call: .

cdr3_aa: CASSQGQSTGELFF
cdr3_nt: TGTGCCAGCAGCCAAGGGCAGTCCACCGGGGAGCTGTTTTTT
clone_size: .
v_call: TRBV3-1/TRBV3-2
j_call: TRBJ2-2
d_call: .

cdr3_aa: CASSESTTASYEQYF
cdr3_nt: TGTGCCAGCAGTGAGAGTACGACAGCGTCCTACGAGCAGTACTTC
clone_size: few
v_call: TRBV21-1
j_call: TRBJ2-7
d_call: .

cdr3_aa: CASRGGVHQPQHF
cdr3_nt: TGTGCCAGCAGGGGAGGCGTCCATCAGCCCCAGCATTTT
clone_size: few
v_call: TRBV27
j_call: TRBJ1-5
d_call: .

cdr3_aa: CASSPGRVSGNTIYF
cdr3_nt: TGTGCCAGCAGCCCGGGCAGGGTCTCTGGAAACACCATATATTTT
clone_size: .
v_call: TRBV9
j_call: TRBJ1-3
d_call: .

cdr3_aa: CASSHGQGMNEQYF
cdr3_nt: TGTGCCAGCAGCCATGGACAGGGGATGAACGAGCAGTACTTC
clone_size: once
v_call: TRBV11-3
j_call: TRBJ2-7
d_call: TRBD1

cdr3_aa: CATSPGLNTGELFF
cdr3_nt: TGTGCCACCAGTCCCGGGTTGAACACCGGGGAGCTGTTTTTT
clone_size: few
v_call: TRBV24-1
j_call: TRBJ2-2
d_call: .

cdr3_aa: CASSSTTDSPLHF
cdr3_nt: TGTGCCAGCAGTTCCACGACAGATTCACCCCTCCACTTT
clone_size: .
v_call: TRBV12-3/TRBV12-4
j_call: TRBJ1-6
d_call: .

cdr3_aa: CASSYRTMNTEAFF
cdr3_nt: TGTGCCAGCAGTTATCGGACAATGAACACTGAAGCTTTCTTT
clone_size: .
v_call: TRBV6-2/TRBV6-3
j_call: TRBJ1-1
d_call: .

cdr3_aa: CASSLGRRFAGGGTDTQYF
cdr3_nt: TGTGCCAGCAGCTTGGGACGCCGGTTTGCGGGAGGGGGCACAGATACGCAGTATTTT
clone_size: .
v_call: TRBV5-8
j_call: TRBJ2-3
d_call: TRBD2

cdr3_aa: CATSKGSGRALVDEQFF
cdr3_nt: TGTGCCACCAGTAAGGGCAGCGGGAGGGCCTTGGTGGATGAGCAGTTCTTC
clone_size: .
v_call: TRBV24-1
j_call: TRBJ2-1
d_call: TRBD2

cdr3_aa: CASSLGRTGRSYEQYF
cdr3_nt: TGTGCCAGCAGCTTGGGTCGGACTGGAAGATCCTACGAGCAGTACTTC
clone_size: .
v_call: TRBV5-4
j_call: TRBJ2-7
d_call: .

cdr3_aa: CASSPLAGSYNEQFF
cdr3_nt: TGTGCCAGCAGCCCCCTAGCGGGGTCCTACAATGAGCAGTTCTTC
clone_size: .
v_call: TRBV6-4
j_call: TRBJ2-1
d_call: TRBD2

cdr3_aa: CASGLPHEQYF
cdr3_nt: TGTGCCAGCGGCCTTCCTCACGAGCAGTACTTC
clone_size: once
v_call: TRBV3-1/TRBV3-2
j_call: TRBJ2-7
d_call: .

cdr3_aa: CASSSRLRNTGELFF
cdr3_nt: TGTGCCAGCAGCTCCAGACTTAGGAACACCGGGGAGCTGTTTTTT
clone_size: .
v_call: TRBV7-2
j_call: TRBJ2-2
d_call: .

cdr3_aa: CASSSPYEQYF
cdr3_nt: TGTGCCAGCAGTAGCCCCTACGAGCAGTACTTC
clone_size: .
v_call: TRBV28
j_call: TRBJ2-7
d_call: .

cdr3_aa: CASSPEGLYTYEQYF
cdr3_nt: TGTGCCAGCAGCCCAGAGGGACTATATACTTACGAGCAGTACTTC
clone_size: .
v_call: TRBV7-9
j_call: TRBJ2-7
d_call: TRBD2

cdr3_aa: CASSPPYSGNTIYF
cdr3_nt: TGTGCCAGCTCACCACCTTACTCTGGAAACACCATATATTTT
clone_size: .
v_call: TRBV18
j_call: TRBJ1-3
d_call: .